This T cell receptor (beta chain) appears in the sequencing data of a study of T cell clonality in common variable immunodeficiency. Study outcomes and limitations: T cell subpopulation sequencing would be needed to explain CVID clonality. Fewer deletions and N-nucleotide insertions were reportedly seen in common variable immunodeficiency TCR beta sequences.

Some clones are missing from TCRdb's copy, which holds only in-frame ones; the method was immunoSEQ multiplex PCR. This sample carries approximately 20,000 clones, none of them present only once. In its sample, this clone was seen many times. Its antigen is as yet unknown. With the read ending 3 residues before the CDR3 end, the germline J gene is used to fill in that end. Reduced serum IgG, IgA and/or IgM plus specific antibody deficiency defined CVID. All CVID subjects were on immunoglobulin replacement for at least one year. The V gene's germline CDR1 is MDHEN and CDR2 SYDVKM. The CDR3 is 17 amino acids. The V segment lost 4 bases and the J segment 2 bases; nucleotides outside the gene matches: 8.

The TCR sequence derives from a human donor with common variable immunodeficiency. The source material was peripheral blood mononuclear cells. This chain links TRBV28 with TRBJ2-4; the match to TRBD2 covers 10 bases. CDR3 DNA (partial): TGTGCCAGCAGTTCGGCTAGCGGGAGTTTTTCCAAAAACATT. Its translation is CASSSASGSFSKNI. The CDR3, in full, reads CASSSASGSFSKNIQYF.